The present T cell receptor (beta chain) was sequenced within a study of blood T cell repertoires in COVID-19. The assay was immunoSEQ multiplex PCR, and TCRdb's table has in-frame clones only and misses some. The sample shows some 490,000 clones, 88% of them seen only once. The age range of participants was 18 to 89 years, with residence in about two dozen US areas. Allocation to cohorts depended on clinical history reported by the participants. Two negative PCRs, clearance, or symptom resolution were required of recovered Cohort 3 donors. This sequence was found in a woman aged 60-70 years who had recovered from COVID-19. The sample taken for sequencing was PBMCs or T cells enriched from blood (not recorded which).

CDR3 sequence reads: CAWILAWGQGNYTF. The CDR3 nucleotides read TGTGCCTGGATCCTCGCCTGGGGACAGGGAAACTACACCTTC. J is TRBJ1-2 and V is TRBV30, with 9 bases matching TRBD1. The V segment lost 4 bases and the J segment 10 bases; nucleotides outside the gene matches: 13. The germline V gene encodes CDR1 GTSNPN and CDR2 SVGIG (reference sequence). This CDR3 contains 14 residues.